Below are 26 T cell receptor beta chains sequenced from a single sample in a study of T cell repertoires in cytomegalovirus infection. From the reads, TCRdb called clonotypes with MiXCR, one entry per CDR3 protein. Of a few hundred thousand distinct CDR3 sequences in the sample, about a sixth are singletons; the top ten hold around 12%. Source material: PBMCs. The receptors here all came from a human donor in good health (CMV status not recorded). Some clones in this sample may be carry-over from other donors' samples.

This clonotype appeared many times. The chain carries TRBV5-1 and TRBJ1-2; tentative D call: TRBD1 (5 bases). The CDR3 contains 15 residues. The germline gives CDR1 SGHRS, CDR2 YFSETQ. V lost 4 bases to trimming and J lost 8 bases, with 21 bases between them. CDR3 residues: CASSQQQDRSDGYTF. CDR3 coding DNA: TGCGCCAGCAGCCAACAACAGGATCGCTCGGACGGCTACACCTTC.

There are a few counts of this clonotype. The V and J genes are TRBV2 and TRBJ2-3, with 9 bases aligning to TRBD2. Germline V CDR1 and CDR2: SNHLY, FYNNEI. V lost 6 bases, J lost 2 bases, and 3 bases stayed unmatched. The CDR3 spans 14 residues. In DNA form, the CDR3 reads TGTGCCAGCAGGACTAGCGGCGTCACAGATACGCAGTATTTT. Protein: CASRTSGVTDTQYF.

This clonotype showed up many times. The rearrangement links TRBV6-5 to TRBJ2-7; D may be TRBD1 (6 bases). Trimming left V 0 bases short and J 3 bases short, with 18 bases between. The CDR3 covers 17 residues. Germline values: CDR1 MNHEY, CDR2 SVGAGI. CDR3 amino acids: CASSYSSGTHTFYEQYF. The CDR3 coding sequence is TGTGCCAGCAGTTACTCGTCCGGGACACACACGTTCTACGAGCAGTACTTC.

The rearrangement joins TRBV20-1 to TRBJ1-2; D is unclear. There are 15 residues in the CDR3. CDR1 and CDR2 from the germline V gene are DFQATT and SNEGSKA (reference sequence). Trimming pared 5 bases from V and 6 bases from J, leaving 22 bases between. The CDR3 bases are TGCAGTGCTGAGGATCCCGCCAGGTCAGCAGATGGCTACACCTTC. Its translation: CSAEDPARSADGYTF.

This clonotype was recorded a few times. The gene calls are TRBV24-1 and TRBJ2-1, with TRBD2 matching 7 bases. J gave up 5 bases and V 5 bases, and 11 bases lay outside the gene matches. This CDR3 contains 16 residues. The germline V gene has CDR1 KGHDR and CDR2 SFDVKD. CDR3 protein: CATSGAKTSWDNEQFF. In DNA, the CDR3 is TGTGCCACCAGTGGGGCCAAGACTAGCTGGGACAATGAGCAGTTCTTC.

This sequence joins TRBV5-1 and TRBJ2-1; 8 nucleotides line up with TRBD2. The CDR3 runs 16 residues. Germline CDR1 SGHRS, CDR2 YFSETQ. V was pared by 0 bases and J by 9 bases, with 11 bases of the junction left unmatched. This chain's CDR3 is CASSLAPGLGQGEQFF. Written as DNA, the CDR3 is TGCGCCAGCAGCTTGGCCCCGGGACTAGGCCAAGGTGAGCAGTTCTTC. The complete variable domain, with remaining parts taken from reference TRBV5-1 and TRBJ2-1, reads KAGVTQTPRYLIKTRGQQVTLSCSPISGHRSVSWYQQTPGQGLQFLFEYFSETQRNKGNFPGRFSGRQFSNSRSEMNVSTLELGDSALYLCASSLAPGLGQGEQFFGPGTRLTVL.

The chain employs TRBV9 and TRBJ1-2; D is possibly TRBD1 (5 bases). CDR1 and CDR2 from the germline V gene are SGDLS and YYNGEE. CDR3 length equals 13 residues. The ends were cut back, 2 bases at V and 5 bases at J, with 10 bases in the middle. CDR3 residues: CASSVDQGYGYTF. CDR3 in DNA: TGTGCCAGCAGCGTCGACCAGGGATATGGCTACACCTTC.

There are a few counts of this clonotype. As DNA, the CDR3 is TGTGCCAGCGCCCCTCGGGACAAAAACATTCAGTACTTC. This codes for CASAPRDKNIQYF. The gene calls are TRBV11-2 and TRBJ2-4, with D perhaps matching TRBD2 (5 bases). Germline CDR1 reads SGHAT; CDR2 reads FQNNGV. The CDR3 has 13 amino acids. V was trimmed by 8 bases and J by 3 bases, leaving 11 bases between them.

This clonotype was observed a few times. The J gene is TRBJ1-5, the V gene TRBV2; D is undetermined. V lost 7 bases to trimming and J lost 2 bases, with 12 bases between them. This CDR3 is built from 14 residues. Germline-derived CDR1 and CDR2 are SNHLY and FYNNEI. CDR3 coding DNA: TGTGCCAGCAAGCCCGACATAGGCAATCAGCCCCAGCATTTT. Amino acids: CASKPDIGNQPQHF.

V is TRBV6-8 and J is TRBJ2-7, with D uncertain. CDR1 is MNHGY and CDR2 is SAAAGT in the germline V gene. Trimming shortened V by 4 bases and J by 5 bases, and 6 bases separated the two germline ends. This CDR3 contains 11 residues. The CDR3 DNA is TGTGCCAGCAGTTCCTTCGACGAGCAGTACTTC. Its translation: CASSSFDEQYF.

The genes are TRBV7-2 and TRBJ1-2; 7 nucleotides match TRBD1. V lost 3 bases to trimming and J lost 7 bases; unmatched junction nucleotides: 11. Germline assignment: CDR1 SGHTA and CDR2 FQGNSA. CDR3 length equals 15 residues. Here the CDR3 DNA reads TGTGCCAGCAGCTTCACCGGGACAGACCTGTCTGGCTACACCTTC. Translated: CASSFTGTDLSGYTF.

CDR3 sequence: CASNFRDRARTGELFF. The CDR3 region has the DNA TGTGCCAGCAATTTTCGGGACAGGGCGCGGACCGGGGAGCTGTTTTTT. V and J are TRBV7-2 and TRBJ2-2, with TRBD1 matching 9 bases. V shed 7 bases and J 5 bases; nucleotides not matched to a gene: 11. Germline values: CDR1 SGHTA, CDR2 FQGNSA. The CDR3 is 16 amino acids. Complete variable domain (other parts from reference TRBV7-2 and TRBJ2-2): GAGVSQSPSNKVTEKGKDVELRCDPISGHTALYWYRQSLGQGLEFLIYFQGNSAPDKSGLPSDRFSAERTGGSVSTLTIQRTQQEDSAVYLCASNFRDRARTGELFFGEGSRLTVL.

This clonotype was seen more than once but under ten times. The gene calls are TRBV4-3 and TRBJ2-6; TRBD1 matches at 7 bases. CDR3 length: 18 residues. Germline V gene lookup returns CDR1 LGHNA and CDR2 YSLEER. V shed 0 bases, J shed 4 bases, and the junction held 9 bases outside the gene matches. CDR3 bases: TGCGCCAGCAGCCAAGATCTCACAGGGGCATCAGGGGCCAACGTCCTGACTTTC. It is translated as CASSQDLTGASGANVLTF.

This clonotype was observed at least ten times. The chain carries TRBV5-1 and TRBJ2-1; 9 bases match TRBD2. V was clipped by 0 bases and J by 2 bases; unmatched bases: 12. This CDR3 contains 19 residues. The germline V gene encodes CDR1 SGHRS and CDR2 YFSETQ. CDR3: CASSLALPGSGGPYNEQFF. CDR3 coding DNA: TGCGCCAGCAGCTTGGCCCTCCCGGGAAGCGGGGGGCCCTACAATGAGCAGTTCTTC.

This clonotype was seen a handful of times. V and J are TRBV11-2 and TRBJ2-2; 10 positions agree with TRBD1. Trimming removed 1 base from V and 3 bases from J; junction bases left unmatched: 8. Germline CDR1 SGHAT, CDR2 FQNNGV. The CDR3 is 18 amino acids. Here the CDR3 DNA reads TGTGCCAGCAGCTTAGGACAGGGGGCGTTGAGGTACACCGGGGAGCTGTTTTTT. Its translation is CASSLGQGALRYTGELFF.

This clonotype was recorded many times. The CDR3 loop is CASSVHGAGQETQYF. The DNA for the CDR3 is TGTGCCAGCAGTGTCCATGGGGCAGGCCAAGAGACCCAGTACTTC. The J gene is TRBJ2-5, the V gene TRBV12-3 or TRBV12-4, with D perhaps matching TRBD1 (5 bases). This CDR3 is 15 amino acids long. V shed 5 bases and J shed 1 base, with 14 bases lying between them.

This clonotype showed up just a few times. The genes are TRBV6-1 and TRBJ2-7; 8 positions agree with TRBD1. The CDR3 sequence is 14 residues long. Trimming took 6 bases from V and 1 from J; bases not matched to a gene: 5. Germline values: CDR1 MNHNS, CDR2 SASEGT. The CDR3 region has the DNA TGTGCCAGCAGGACCAGGGGGCTTTCCTACGAGCAGTACTTC. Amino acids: CASRTRGLSYEQYF.

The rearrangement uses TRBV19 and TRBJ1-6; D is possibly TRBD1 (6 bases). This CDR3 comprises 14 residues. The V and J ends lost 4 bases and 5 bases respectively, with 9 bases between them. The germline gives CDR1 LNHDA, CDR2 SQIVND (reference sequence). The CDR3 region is CASSTDRNNSPLHF. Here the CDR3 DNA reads TGTGCCAGTAGTACCGACAGGAATAATTCACCCCTCCACTTT.

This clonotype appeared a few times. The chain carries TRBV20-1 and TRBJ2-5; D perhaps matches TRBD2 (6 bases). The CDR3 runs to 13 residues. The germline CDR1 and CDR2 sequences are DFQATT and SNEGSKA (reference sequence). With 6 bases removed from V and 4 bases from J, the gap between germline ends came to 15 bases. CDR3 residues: CSAIPSARETQYF. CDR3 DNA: TGCAGTGCCATACCTAGCGCCCGAGAGACCCAGTACTTC.

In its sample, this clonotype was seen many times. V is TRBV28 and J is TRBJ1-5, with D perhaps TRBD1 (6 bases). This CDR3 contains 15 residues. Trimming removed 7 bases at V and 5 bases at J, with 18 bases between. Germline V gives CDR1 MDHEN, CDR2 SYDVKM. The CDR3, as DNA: TGTGCCAGCACCCCCCAACAGGGCCGATATCAGCCCCAGCATTTT. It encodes CASTPQQGRYQPQHF.

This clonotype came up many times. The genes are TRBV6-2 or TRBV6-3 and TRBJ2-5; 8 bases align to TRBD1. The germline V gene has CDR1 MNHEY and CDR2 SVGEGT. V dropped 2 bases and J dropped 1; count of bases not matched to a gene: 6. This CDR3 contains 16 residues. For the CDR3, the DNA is TGTGCCAGCAGTTACGGGCCCGGGACAGGCCAAGAGACCCAGTACTTC. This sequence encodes CASSYGPGTGQETQYF.

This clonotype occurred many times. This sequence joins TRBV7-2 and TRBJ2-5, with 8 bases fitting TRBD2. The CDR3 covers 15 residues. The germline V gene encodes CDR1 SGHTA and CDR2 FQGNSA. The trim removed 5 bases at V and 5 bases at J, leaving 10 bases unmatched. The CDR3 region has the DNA TGTGCCAGCAGCACCCGGACTAGCAATTGGGAGACCCAGTACTTC. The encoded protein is CASSTRTSNWETQYF.

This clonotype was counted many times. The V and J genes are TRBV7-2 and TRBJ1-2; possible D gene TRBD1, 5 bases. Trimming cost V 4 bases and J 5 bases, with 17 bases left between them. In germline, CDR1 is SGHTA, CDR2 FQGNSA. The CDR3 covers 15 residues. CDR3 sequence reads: CASSSTRQTLYGYTF. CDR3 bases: TGTGCCAGCAGCTCTACCAGACAGACACTTTATGGCTACACCTTC.

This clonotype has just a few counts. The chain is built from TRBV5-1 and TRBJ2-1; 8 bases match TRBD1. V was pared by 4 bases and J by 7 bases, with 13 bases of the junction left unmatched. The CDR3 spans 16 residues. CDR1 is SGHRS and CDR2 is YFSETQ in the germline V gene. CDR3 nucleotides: TGCGCCAGCAGCATACTACAGGGGGGCTTTTCTAATGAGCAGTTCTTC. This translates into CASSILQGGFSNEQFF.

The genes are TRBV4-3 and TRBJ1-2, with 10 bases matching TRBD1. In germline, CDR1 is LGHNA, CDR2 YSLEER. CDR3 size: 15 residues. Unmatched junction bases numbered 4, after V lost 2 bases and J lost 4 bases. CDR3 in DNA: TGCGCCAGCAGCCAAACGACAGGGGGCCCCTATGGCTACACCTTC. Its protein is CASSQTTGGPYGYTF.

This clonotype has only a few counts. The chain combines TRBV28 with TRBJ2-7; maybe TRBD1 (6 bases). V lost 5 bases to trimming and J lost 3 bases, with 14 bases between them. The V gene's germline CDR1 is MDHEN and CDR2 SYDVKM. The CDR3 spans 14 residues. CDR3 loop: CASSETGSYYEQYF. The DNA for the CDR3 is TGTGCCAGCAGTGAGACAGGATCGTACTACGAGCAGTACTTC. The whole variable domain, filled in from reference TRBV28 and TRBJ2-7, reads DVKVTQSSRYLVKRTGEKVFLECVQDMDHENMFWYRQDPGLGLRLIYFSYDVKMKEKGDIPEGYSVSREKKERFSLILESASTNQTSMYLCASSETGSYYEQYFGPGTRLTVT.